Each of the 23 T cell receptor beta chains below was sequenced from the same sample in a study of CD8+CD57+ T cells in acquired aplastic anemia. CDR3 and TCR beta VDJ profiling relied on genomic DNA as the template. TCRdb re-analysed the reads in MiXCR, keeping a single row per CDR3 protein. The sample gives approximately 32,000 distinct CDR3 sequences, under 80% of which show up once; approximately 22% is in the top ten. The sequencing input was sorted CD4+, CD8+, or CD8+CD57+ T cells (not recorded which) from PBMCs. The source is a human donor in good health, serving as a control.

The J gene is TRBJ2-6, the V gene TRBV12-3 or TRBV12-4; D is perhaps TRBD2 (6 bases). CDR3 length equals 16 residues. V lost 3 bases and J lost 0, with 9 bases in between. The CDR3 bases are TGTGCCAGCAGTTTGGGGGGATACTCTGGGGCCAACGTCCTGACTTTC. Its protein product is CASSLGGYSGANVLTF.

The chain employs TRBV2 and TRBJ2-5; D is possibly TRBD1 (5 bases). The germline V gene has CDR1 SNHLY and CDR2 FYNNEI. This CDR3 has 12 amino acids. The ends were cut back, 6 bases at V and 4 bases at J, with 9 bases in the middle. The CDR3 DNA follows: TGTGCCAGCAGGGCGCAGGGAGAGACCCAGTACTTC. This translates into CASRAQGETQYF.

Points on this clonotype: An end of the junction does not agree with germline; a read error may underlie this. This chain uses TRBV7-6 with TRBJ2-5; D gene unclear. Per germline, CDR1 SGHVS and CDR2 FNYEAQ. The CDR3 runs 13 residues. The CDR3 loop reads CASSLAGKETQYF. DNA of the CDR3: TGTGCTAGCAGCTTAGCTGGGAAGGAGACCCAGTACTTC.

This chain links TRBV6-5 with TRBJ2-5; the D call may be TRBD1 or TRBD2 (7 bases each). The CDR3 length is 15 residues. Looked up from germline, CDR1 is MNHEY and CDR2 is SVGAGI. V gave up 2 bases and J gave up 4 bases, with 14 bases separating them. The CDR3 region has the DNA TGTGCCAGCAGTTACCAGACAGGGAGGGGAGAGACCCAGTACTTC. This sequence encodes CASSYQTGRGETQYF.

This chain connects TRBV6-1 to TRBJ2-7, with TRBD1 identical over 10 bases. This CDR3 has 14 residues. Germline CDR1 MNHNS, CDR2 SASEGT. With 7 bases clipped from V and 0 bases from J, the junction kept 3 bases outside the gene matches. The CDR3 nucleotides read TGTGCCAGCAAAGGACAGGGGGTCTCCTACGAGCAGTACTTC. It is translated as CASKGQGVSYEQYF.

V usage is TRBV5-1 and J usage is TRBJ1-2; TRBD1 matches at 10 bases. Germline V CDR1 and CDR2: SGHRS, YFSETQ. This CDR3 comprises 17 residues. Germline trimming cut 1 base from V and 6 bases from J; bases unmatched to any gene: 12. CDR3 sequence: CASSLTGTGVESDGYTF. The DNA of the CDR3 is TGCGCCAGCAGCTTGACCGGGACAGGGGTAGAATCGGATGGCTACACCTTC.

CDR3 coding DNA: TGTGCCAGCGGGTCGGGATCAGGCTCCTACGAGCAGTACTTC. Protein: CASGSGSGSYEQYF. The chain employs TRBV19 and TRBJ2-7; possible D gene TRBD2, 5 bases. CDR3 length: 14 amino acids. Trimming cost V 9 bases and J 0 bases, with 15 bases left between them. The germline V gene encodes CDR1 LNHDA and CDR2 SQIVND (reference sequence).

This clonotype has only one observation. The CDR3 ends on some other residue instead of the conserved phenylalanine or tryptophan, so this is likely a read error. The V call is TRBV6-1, the J call TRBJ2-1; D could derive from TRBD1 or TRBD2 (5 bases each). CDR3 length: 16 amino acids. Germline loops: CDR1 MNHNS, CDR2 SASEGT. V lost 1 base and J 2 bases, leaving 12 bases between the germline ends. The CDR3 DNA reads TGTGCCAGCAGTGAAGATCCGGGACCTACCTACAATGAGCAGTTCCTC. Protein sequence: CASSEDPGPTYNEQFL.

The V and J genes are TRBV12-3 or TRBV12-4 and TRBJ1-6; D perhaps matches TRBD1 (5 bases). V was clipped by 3 bases and J by 15 bases, with 21 bases between them. The CDR3 length is 15 residues. In DNA, the CDR3 is TGTGCCAGCAGTTTCGAGGGGTCTAGTCGTCCACACCTCCACTTT. Translated: CASSFEGSSRPHLHF.

This clonotype was seen a handful of times. This sequence joins TRBV24-1 and TRBJ2-1, with 8 bases that match TRBD1. CDR1 and CDR2 from the germline V gene are KGHDR and SFDVKD. Trimming at V came to 2 bases and at J to 7 bases, leaving 3 bases not matched to a gene. The CDR3 consists of 14 residues. The CDR3 DNA is TGTGCCACCAGTGATTCCAGGGGGCGTAATGAGCAGTTCTTC. Amino acid sequence: CATSDSRGRNEQFF.

The rearrangement links TRBV10-3 to TRBJ1-2; D gene uncertain. Germline V gene lookup returns CDR1 ENHRY and CDR2 SYGVKD. The CDR3 covers 14 residues. The V end lost 3 bases, the J end lost 5 bases, and 13 bases lay between the germline ends. CDR3 DNA: TGTGCCATCAGTGATGTGGCAGGAGATTATGGCTACACCTTC. Translation: CAISDVAGDYGYTF.

The chain links TRBV19 to TRBJ2-2; 10 nucleotides match TRBD2. The CDR3 loop spans 15 amino acids. J was trimmed by 4 bases and V by 4 bases; bases with no gene match: 3. Germline assignment: CDR1 LNHDA and CDR2 SQIVND (reference sequence). CDR3 in amino acids: CASSRLAGTTGELFF. CDR3 coding DNA: TGTGCCAGTAGTAGACTAGCGGGTACCACCGGGGAGCTGTTTTTT.

The chain has TRBV24-1 and TRBJ2-5; D is tentatively TRBD1 or TRBD2 (5 bases each). There are 13 residues in the CDR3. In germline, CDR1 is KGHDR, CDR2 SFDVKD. The V gene lost 6 bases and the J gene lost 1 base, with 8 bases spanning the gap. CDR3 nucleotide sequence: TGTGCCACCAGTCGGGGCTTCCAAGAGACCCAGTACTTC. It is translated as CATSRGFQETQYF.

The chain couples TRBV7-2 to TRBJ1-1, with no clear D. This CDR3 has 14 amino acids. The V gene lost 1 base and the J gene lost 4 bases, with 10 bases spanning the gap. Germline V CDR1 and CDR2: SGHTA, FQGNSA. The CDR3 loop is CASSLGGSSTEAFF. CDR3 in DNA: TGTGCCAGCAGCTTAGGAGGCAGTAGCACTGAAGCTTTCTTT.

CDR3 sequence (DNA): TGTGCCAGCCGCGGACAGGAGCAGTTCTTC. Its protein is CASRGQEQFF. This chain uses TRBV2 with TRBJ2-1; D perhaps matches TRBD1 (6 bases). The CDR3 has 10 residues. Germline assignment: CDR1 SNHLY and CDR2 FYNNEI. Between the trimmed V and J ends, which lost 8 bases and 10 bases, there was a span of 9 bases.

This clonotype was detected only once. At one of its ends the junction is not consistent with the germline gene, which may arise from a read error. The chain employs TRBV11-1 and TRBJ2-7; D may be TRBD1 (5 bases). Per germline, CDR1 SGHAT and CDR2 FQDESV (reference sequence). This CDR3 spans 16 amino acids. CDR3 region: CGSSFSSSGNTYEQYF. The CDR3 bases are TGTGGCAGCAGCTTTAGCTCCTCAGGGAACACCTACGAGCAGTACTTC.

The chain couples TRBV29-1 to TRBJ1-2; no clear D gene. This CDR3 has 15 residues. CDR1 SQVTM and CDR2 ANQGSEA come from the germline V gene. The ends were cut back, 4 bases at V and 4 bases at J, with 19 bases in the middle. CDR3 in amino acids: CSVGASRGGSYGYTF. CDR3 bases: TGCAGCGTTGGCGCCTCCCGTGGAGGATCCTATGGCTACACCTTC.

This clonotype came up a few times. A much larger clone sits a single nucleotide away, making a read error possible. Because it lacks the conserved phenylalanine or tryptophan at the end, this CDR3 is likely a read error. V and J are TRBV7-2 and TRBJ2-6; unclear D gene. Per germline, CDR1 SGHTA and CDR2 FQGNSA. Trimming stripped 0 bases from V and 4 bases from J, with 10 bases between. This CDR3 has 16 amino acids. CDR3 sequence reads: CASSLAGSYGANVLTL. DNA for the CDR3: TGTGCCAGCAGCTTAGCGGGTAGCTACGGGGCCAACGTCCTGACTCTC.

This clonotype was seen more than once but under ten times. The rearrangement joins TRBV7-2 to TRBJ2-7; 9 bases are shared with TRBD1. The germline V gene encodes CDR1 SGHTA and CDR2 FQGNSA. CDR3 size: 13 residues. J gave up 3 bases and V 6 bases, and 3 bases lay outside the gene matches. The CDR3 reads CASSSDRGYEQYF. CDR3 nucleotide sequence: TGTGCCAGCAGTTCGGACAGGGGCTACGAGCAGTACTTC.

The CDR3 is CASIEAAAGDYGYTF. The CDR3 bases are TGTGCCAGCATAGAAGCGGCAGCAGGAGACTATGGCTACACCTTC. The V gene is TRBV2, the J gene TRBJ1-2; D is undetermined. Trimming took 7 bases from V and 3 from J, leaving 18 bases between them. There are 15 residues in the CDR3. Germline CDR1 SNHLY, CDR2 FYNNEI.

The chain links TRBV16 to TRBJ1-5, with 8 bases that match TRBD1. With V trimmed by 5 bases and J by 2 bases, 2 bases remained unmatched. Germline CDR1 reads KGHSY; CDR2 reads FQNENV. This CDR3 spans 14 amino acids. The CDR3 coding sequence is TGTGCCAGCAGCGCGACAGGGGGCAATCAGCCCCAGCATTTT. Its protein product is CASSATGGNQPQHF.

The chain couples TRBV9 to TRBJ1-2; TRBD1 might be the D (5 bases). V lost 3 bases and J 3 bases, leaving 9 bases between the germline ends. The CDR3 is made up of 13 amino acids. Germline CDR1 is SGDLS and CDR2 is YYNGEE. The CDR3 here is CASSGRGDYGYTF. DNA for the CDR3: TGTGCCAGCAGCGGTAGGGGTGACTATGGCTACACCTTC.

This rearrangement joins TRBV30 to TRBJ2-7; a weak D match, TRBD2 (6 bases). The V end lost 1 base, the J end lost 3 bases, and 13 bases lay between the germline ends. Germline-derived CDR1 and CDR2 are GTSNPN and SVGIG (reference sequence). The CDR3 is made up of 14 amino acids. The CDR3 bases are TGTGCCTGGAGTGAATCGGGAGTGTACTACGAGCAGTACTTC. Protein product: CAWSESGVYYEQYF.